These 23 T cell receptor beta chains were sequenced from one sample in a study of molecular identifiers for immune sequencing clone quantification. TCRdb reprocessed the PCR reads via MiXCR and lists one record per CDR3 protein. The sample consists of approximately 590,000 distinct CDR3 sequences, roughly 23% of them appearing once. Sequences were obtained from naive CD8+ T cells from blood, with Jurkat cell RNA spiked in. Subset: FACS-sorted CD8+CD4-CCR7+CD45RA+ naive T cells. Every receptor here comes from a human donor in good health. Some libraries in this study had Jurkat cell RNA spiked in.

This clonotype was counted at least ten times. The chain couples TRBV7-9 to TRBJ2-2, with 10 bases fitting TRBD2. V lost 5 bases, J lost 3 bases, and 6 bases stayed unmatched. CDR3 size: 16 residues. Germline loops: CDR1 SEHNR, CDR2 FQNEAQ (reference sequence). The CDR3 DNA follows: TGTGCCAGCAGCCCTAGCGGGAGATTTGACACCGGGGAGCTGTTTTTT. Encoded protein: CASSPSGRFDTGELFF.

The sample holds a few counts of this clonotype. The CDR3 sequence is CASSLHPAGEQFF. The CDR3 nucleotides read TGTGCCAGCAGCCTCCACCCCGCGGGCGAGCAGTTCTTC. The chain recombines TRBV7-2 with TRBJ2-1, with a tentative D call TRBD2 (5 bases). Germline V gene data show CDR1 as SGHTA and CDR2 as FQGNSA. The CDR3 has 13 amino acids. V shed 5 bases and J shed 10 bases, with 15 bases lying between them.

This clonotype turned up a few times. V gene TRBV11-2 combines with J gene TRBJ2-5; TRBD1 is a possible D gene (5 bases). The CDR3 runs to 14 residues. V was cut by 4 bases and J by 1 base, with 10 bases left in between. Germline CDR1 and CDR2: SGHAT and FQNNGV. The CDR3 here is CASSSTRVQETQYF. The CDR3 DNA reads TGTGCCAGCAGCTCTACCAGGGTCCAAGAGACCCAGTACTTC.

This clonotype was seen a few times. CDR3 protein: CASRDGGNYGYTF. CDR3 bases: TGTGCCAGCAGGGATGGGGGTAACTATGGCTACACCTTC. The J gene is TRBJ1-2, the V gene TRBV6-5, with D possibly matching TRBD1 (5 bases). The CDR3 sequence is 13 residues long. The V end was cut by 6 bases, the J end by 1 base, with 9 bases between. The germline V gene encodes CDR1 MNHEY and CDR2 SVGAGI.

This clonotype was picked up one time. Because the CDR3 is missing its conserved closing phenylalanine or tryptophan, this is likely a read error. The gene calls are TRBV7-2 and TRBJ2-1, with D possibly called TRBD1 or TRBD2 (6 bases each). CDR3 length equals 14 residues. The V end was cut by 0 bases, the J end by 7 bases, with 10 bases between. Germline CDR1 reads SGHTA; CDR2 reads FQGNSA. CDR3 in DNA: TGTGCCAGCAGCTTAGCGAGGGGGGTTAATGAGCAGTTCCTC. Encoded protein: CASSLARGVNEQFL.

The chain has TRBV11-2 and TRBJ2-5, with a possible D match to TRBD2 (6 bases). The CDR3 is 16 residues long. CDR1 is SGHAT, CDR2 FQNNGV, per germline. V was clipped by 6 bases and J by 5 bases, with 22 bases between them. The CDR3 region has the DNA TGTGCCAGCAGGCCCGAGGGAGGAGAAGCCTGGGAGACCCAGTACTTC. This gives the protein CASRPEGGEAWETQYF.

Only a few counts were recorded for this clonotype. The J gene is TRBJ2-7, the V gene TRBV28; 7 nucleotides agree with TRBD1. The CDR3 length is 14 residues. Per the germline V gene, CDR1 is MDHEN and CDR2 is SYDVKM. V gave up 2 bases and J gave up 1 base; unmatched junction bases: 2. The CDR3 sequence: CASSLDRASYEQYF. CDR3 nucleotide sequence: TGTGCCAGCAGTTTAGACAGGGCTTCCTACGAGCAGTACTTC. The complete variable domain, with remaining parts taken from reference TRBV28 and TRBJ2-7, reads DVKVTQSSRYLVKRTGEKVFLECVQDMDHENMFWYRQDPGLGLRLIYFSYDVKMKEKGDIPEGYSVSREKKERFSLILESASTNQTSMYLCASSLDRASYEQYFGPGTRLTVT.

A word on this clonotype: The junction differs from germline at one of its ends, possibly a read error. This sequence joins TRBV12-3 or TRBV12-4 and TRBJ2-2; TRBD2 is a possible D gene (6 bases). CDR3 length: 16 residues. The CDR3 nucleotides read TGTGCCAGCAGTCCCCTGGGGGGAACGAACACCGGGGAGCTGTCTTTT. Translation gives CASSPLGGTNTGELSF.

The CDR3 spells CASSYSGDGIPQETQYF. CDR3 DNA sequence: TGTGCCAGCAGTTACTCCGGGGATGGAATCCCCCAAGAGACCCAGTACTTC. The rearrangement uses TRBV6-2 or TRBV6-3 and TRBJ2-5; possible D gene TRBD2, 5 bases. The CDR3 covers 17 residues. The ends were cut back, 0 bases at V and 1 base at J, with 15 bases in the middle. Germline CDR1 and CDR2: MNHEY and SVGEGT.

The table lists this clonotype with a few counts. This chain connects TRBV27 to TRBJ1-6; D perhaps matches TRBD1 (5 bases). The CDR3 has 12 amino acids. V was cut by 6 bases and J by 11 bases, with 11 bases left in between. The germline V gene encodes CDR1 MNHEY and CDR2 SMNVEV (reference sequence). The chain's CDR3 is CASRGGFTPLHF. CDR3 DNA sequence: TGTGCCAGCAGGGGGGGGTTCACACCCCTCCACTTT.

The chain uses TRBV5-8 and TRBJ2-7, with 7 positions matching TRBD2. The CDR3 has 15 amino acids. CDR1 and CDR2 (germline): SGHTS, YDEGEE. V shed 5 bases and J 5 bases; nucleotides not matched to a gene: 13. CDR3 in DNA: TGTGCCAGCAGTCTCACGGGGGGATCCTACGACGAGCAGTACTTC. This gives the protein CASSLTGGSYDEQYF.

Comments on this clonotype: A much more abundant neighbour one base away suggests this may be a read error. The chain has TRBV30 and TRBJ2-3; D might be TRBD2 (6 bases). In germline, CDR1 is GTSNPN, CDR2 SVGIG (reference sequence). This CDR3 region has 14 residues. CDR3 bases: TGTGCCCTCACCCGTACCACTAGCACAGATAGGCAGTATTTT. Protein: CALTRTTSTDRQYF.

For this clonotype: A much larger clone differs from this one at a single base, so this may be a read error. The gene calls are TRBV4-2 and TRBJ1-1; perhaps TRBD1 as D (5 bases). Germline V gives CDR1 LGHNA, CDR2 YNFKEQ. Trimming left V 0 bases short and J 6 bases short, with 17 bases between. CDR3 size: 16 residues. The CDR3 region is CASSQDYGGGVPEAFF. The CDR3 DNA reads as TGTGCCAGCAGCCAAGATTACGGGGGTGGGGTCCCTGAAGCTTTCTTT.

With respect to this clonotype: Since a much larger clone is just one base distant, this may be a read error. V gene TRBV6-2 or TRBV6-3 combines with J gene TRBJ2-7; D call uncertain. In germline, CDR1 is MNHEY, CDR2 SVGEGT. The CDR3 covers 13 residues. This CDR3 reads CDVALGLTYEQYF. DNA of the CDR3: TGTGATGTCGCGCTCGGTCTGACCTACGAGCAGTACTTC.

The V call is TRBV19, the J call TRBJ1-4; tentatively, D is TRBD1 (5 bases). V dropped 5 bases and J dropped 5 bases, with 15 bases sitting between them. This CDR3 has 15 residues. Germline loops: CDR1 LNHDA, CDR2 SQIVND (reference sequence). CDR3: CASSVSPGLNEKLFF. The CDR3 coding sequence is TGTGCCAGTAGTGTTAGTCCGGGACTGAATGAAAAACTGTTTTTT.

This clonotype was seen only a few times. V gene TRBV4-3 combines with J gene TRBJ2-2; 9 positions match TRBD1. Trimming took 4 bases from V and 6 from J; bases not matched to a gene: 9. This CDR3 contains 16 residues. Germline V gives CDR1 LGHNA, CDR2 YSLEER. CDR3 DNA sequence: TGCGCCAGCAGCCCGCAACAGGGGGCTCGGGCCGGGGAGCTGTTTTTT. Translated: CASSPQQGARAGELFF.

In its sample, this clonotype was seen many times. The chain recombines TRBV28 with TRBJ2-5; 7 positions match TRBD2. There are 16 residues in the CDR3. V dropped 4 bases and J dropped 10; count of bases not matched to a gene: 18. Germline V gene lookup returns CDR1 MDHEN and CDR2 SYDVKM. This CDR3 reads CASSSPTGTNERVQYF. DNA for the CDR3: TGTGCCAGCAGTTCACCTACCGGGACTAATGAGAGAGTCCAGTACTTC.

A remark on this clonotype: Just one base apart from a much larger clone, this may be a read error. The V call is TRBV20-1, the J call TRBJ2-7; 8 nucleotides line up with TRBD2. This CDR3 spans 14 amino acids. Germline V gene data show CDR1 as DFQATT and CDR2 as SNEGSKA (reference sequence). CDR3 sequence: CSAGRLASPYEQHF. The CDR3 DNA follows: TGCAGTGCTGGAAGACTAGCGAGTCCTTACGAGCAGCACTTC.

This clonotype was detected ten times or more. CDR3 bases: TGTGCCAGCAGTGGGAGCCCGGACAGGGGGCTCTATAGCAATCAGCCCCAGCATTTT. Translating gives CASSGSPDRGLYSNQPQHF. The V gene is TRBV6-1, the J gene TRBJ1-5, with TRBD1 matching 11 bases. The CDR3 covers 19 residues. The V and J ends lost 4 bases and 0 bases, in that order; junction bases with no gene match: 11. Germline assignment: CDR1 MNHNS and CDR2 SASEGT.

This clonotype was detected many times. The rearrangement uses TRBV4-3 and TRBJ2-4; the match to TRBD1 covers 10 bases. This CDR3 comprises 18 residues. CDR1 and CDR2 from the germline V gene are LGHNA and YSLEER. After removal of 1 base from V and 1 base from J, the junction contained 7 bases not matched to a gene. This chain's CDR3 is CASSQVLGQGFAKNIQYF. In DNA form, the CDR3 reads TGCGCCAGCAGCCAAGTTTTGGGACAGGGGTTTGCCAAAAACATTCAGTACTTC.

J is TRBJ1-1 and V is TRBV4-3; tentatively, D is TRBD1 (5 bases). V gave up 0 bases and J gave up 6 bases, with 20 bases separating them. Germline V CDR1 and CDR2: LGHNA, YSLEER. The CDR3 runs to 17 residues. This CDR3 is CASSQDMMAGPMSEAFF. CDR3 nucleotide sequence: TGCGCCAGCAGCCAAGATATGATGGCAGGGCCAATGTCTGAAGCTTTCTTT.

V usage is TRBV6-2 or TRBV6-3 and J usage is TRBJ2-7, with 8 bases identical to TRBD1. CDR1 is MNHEY and CDR2 is SVGEGT in the germline V gene. CDR3 length equals 14 residues. V lost 6 bases, J lost 5 bases, and 9 bases stayed unmatched. CDR3 loop: CASRLDRGGNEQYF. Here the CDR3 DNA reads TGTGCCAGCAGACTCGACAGGGGTGGCAACGAGCAGTACTTC.

This chain connects TRBV27 to TRBJ2-7; D uncertain. Looked up from germline, CDR1 is MNHEY and CDR2 is SMNVEV (reference sequence). Trimming cost V 4 bases and J 5 bases, with 18 bases left between them. The CDR3 has 15 residues. In nucleotides, the CDR3 is TGTGCCAGCAGTTCCGTCAACCCGTCTTGGGACGAGCAGTACTTC. As protein: CASSSVNPSWDEQYF.